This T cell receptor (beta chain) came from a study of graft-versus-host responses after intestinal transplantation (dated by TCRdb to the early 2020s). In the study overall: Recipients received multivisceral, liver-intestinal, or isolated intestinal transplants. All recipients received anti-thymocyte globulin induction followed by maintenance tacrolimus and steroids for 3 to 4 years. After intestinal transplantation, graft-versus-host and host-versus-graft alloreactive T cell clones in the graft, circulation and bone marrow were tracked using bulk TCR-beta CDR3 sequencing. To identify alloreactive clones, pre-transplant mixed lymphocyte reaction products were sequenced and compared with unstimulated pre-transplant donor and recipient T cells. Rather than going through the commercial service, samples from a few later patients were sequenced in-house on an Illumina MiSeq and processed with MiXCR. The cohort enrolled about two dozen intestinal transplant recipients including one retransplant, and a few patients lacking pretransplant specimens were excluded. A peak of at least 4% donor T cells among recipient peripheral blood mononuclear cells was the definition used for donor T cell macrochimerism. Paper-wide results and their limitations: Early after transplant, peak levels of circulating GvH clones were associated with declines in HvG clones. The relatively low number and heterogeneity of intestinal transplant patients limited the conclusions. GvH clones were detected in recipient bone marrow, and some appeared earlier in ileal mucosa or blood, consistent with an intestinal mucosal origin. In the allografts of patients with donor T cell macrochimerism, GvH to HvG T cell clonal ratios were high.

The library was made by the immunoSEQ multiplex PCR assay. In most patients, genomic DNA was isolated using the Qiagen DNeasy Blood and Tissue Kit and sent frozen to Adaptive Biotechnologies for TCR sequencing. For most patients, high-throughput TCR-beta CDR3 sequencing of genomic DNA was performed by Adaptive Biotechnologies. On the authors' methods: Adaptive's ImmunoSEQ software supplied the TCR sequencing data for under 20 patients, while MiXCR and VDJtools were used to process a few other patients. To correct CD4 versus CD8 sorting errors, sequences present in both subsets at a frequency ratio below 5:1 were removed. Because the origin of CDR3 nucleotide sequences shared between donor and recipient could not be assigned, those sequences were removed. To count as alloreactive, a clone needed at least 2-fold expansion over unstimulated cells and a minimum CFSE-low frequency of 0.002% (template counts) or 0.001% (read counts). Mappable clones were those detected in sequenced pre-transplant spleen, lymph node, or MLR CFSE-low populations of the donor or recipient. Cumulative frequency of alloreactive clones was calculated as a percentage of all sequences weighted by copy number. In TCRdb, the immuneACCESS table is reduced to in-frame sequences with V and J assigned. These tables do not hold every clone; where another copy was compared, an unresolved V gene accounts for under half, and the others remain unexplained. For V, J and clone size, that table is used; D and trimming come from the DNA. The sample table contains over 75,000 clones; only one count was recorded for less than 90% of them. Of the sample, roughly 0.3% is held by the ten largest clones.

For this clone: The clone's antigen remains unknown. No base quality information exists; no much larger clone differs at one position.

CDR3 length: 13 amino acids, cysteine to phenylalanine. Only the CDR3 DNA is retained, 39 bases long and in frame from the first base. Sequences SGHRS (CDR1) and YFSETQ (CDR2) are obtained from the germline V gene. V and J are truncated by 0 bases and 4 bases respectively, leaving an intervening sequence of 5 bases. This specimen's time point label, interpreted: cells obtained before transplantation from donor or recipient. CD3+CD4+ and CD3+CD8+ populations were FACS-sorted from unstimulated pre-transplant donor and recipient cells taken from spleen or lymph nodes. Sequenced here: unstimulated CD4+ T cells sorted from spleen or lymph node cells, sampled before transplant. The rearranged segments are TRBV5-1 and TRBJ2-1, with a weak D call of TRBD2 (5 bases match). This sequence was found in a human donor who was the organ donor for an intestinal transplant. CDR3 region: CASSLGTYNEQFF. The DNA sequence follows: TGCGCCAGCAGCTTGGGGACTTACAATGAGCAGTTCTTC. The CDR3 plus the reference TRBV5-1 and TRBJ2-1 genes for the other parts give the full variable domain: KAGVTQTPRYLIKTRGQQVTLSCSPISGHRSVSWYQQTPGQGLQFLFEYFSETQRNKGNFPGRFSGRQFSNSRSEMNVSTLELGDSALYLCASSLGTYNEQFFGPGTRLTVL.